The rows below give T cell receptor beta chains drawn from one sample of a study of blood T cell repertoires in COVID-19. Sequencing was performed with immunoSEQ multiplex PCR; in TCRdb, only in-frame clones are kept and a portion is missing. Of about 210,000 clones listed, 85% are singletons. Sequenced: PBMCs or T cells enriched from blood (not recorded which). Receptor source: a man aged 35-49 years who had recovered from COVID-19. Both conserved end residues are part of each CDR3. Each record gives: D gene, V gene, J gene, clone size, CDR3 protein, CDR3 DNA. The D gene is left open where the match is weak. Clone size, where shown, is once, few, many, or a class for clones that have expanded.

D: NA
V: TRBV11-1
J: TRBJ2-5
size: NA
CDR3: CASSVRTELQETQYF
DNA: TGTGCCAGCAGCGTAAGAACAGAGCTCCAAGAGACCCAGTACTTC

D: NA
V: TRBV5-1
J: TRBJ2-3
size: NA
CDR3: CASSPEQGRLTDTQYF
DNA: TGCGCCAGCAGCCCGGAACAGGGGAGGTTAACAGATACGCAGTATTTT

D: TRBD1
V: TRBV28
J: TRBJ2-2
size: NA
CDR3: CASSRDRPNTGELFF
DNA: TGTGCCAGCAGTCGGGACAGACCGAACACCGGGGAGCTGTTTTTT

D: TRBD1
V: TRBV5-1
J: TRBJ1-1
size: NA
CDR3: CASSSEGGRNTEAFF
DNA: TGCGCCAGCAGCTCCGAAGGGGGCAGGAACACTGAAGCTTTCTTT

D: NA
V: TRBV6-5
J: TRBJ2-7
size: NA
CDR3: CASTATGGNF
DNA: TGTGCCAGCACCGCGACAGGAGGAAACTTC

D: NA
V: TRBV29-1
J: TRBJ1-6
size: NA
CDR3: CSGKNPGEGVNNSPLHF
DNA: TGCAGCGGAAAAAACCCAGGCGAGGGGGTTAATAATTCACCCCTCCACTTT

D: NA
V: TRBV19
J: TRBJ2-7
size: NA
CDR3: CASSWFSASYEQYF
DNA: TGTGCCAGTAGCTGGTTTAGCGCGTCCTACGAGCAGTACTTC

D: NA
V: TRBV6-5
J: TRBJ2-7
size: NA
CDR3: CASGTGRPQYF
DNA: TGTGCCAGCGGTACAGGCAGGCCGCAGTACTTC

D: TRBD1
V: TRBV4-3
J: TRBJ2-1
size: NA
CDR3: CASSQEGTEYNEQFF
DNA: TGCGCCAGCAGCCAAGAGGGGACAGAATACAATGAGCAGTTCTTC

D: TRBD1
V: TRBV7-3
J: TRBJ2-1
size: few
CDR3: CASSLYGDRDNEQFF
DNA: TGTGCCAGCAGCTTATACGGGGACAGGGACAATGAGCAGTTCTTC